The clone carrying this T cell receptor (beta chain) showed up just a few times. Its antigen is currently unknown. One entry per CDR3 protein results from TCRdb running MiXCR on the RT-PCR reads. The sample has about 700,000 distinct CDR3 sequences; around 15% are singletons. The data stem from a study of response to subunit inactivated influenza vaccine. Study-wide results and limits: Seasonal influenza vaccination, on each occasion, was suggested by the authors to recruit few new T cells.

V lost 3 bases and J lost 7; bases outside the gene matches: 12. The CDR3 extends over 17 amino acids. Germline loops: CDR1 SGHTA, CDR2 FQGNSA. The sequenced sample was PBMCs from blood, obtained roughly 2 weeks before vaccination. This rearrangement joins TRBV7-2 to TRBJ1-4; 9 bases are a match to TRBD1. This clonotype was obtained from a man aged 50-59 years who received an inactivated influenza vaccine. CDR3 loop: CASSFGGGTGFSEKLFF. In nucleotides, the CDR3 is TGTGCCAGCAGCTTTGGCGGGGGGACAGGGTTTAGTGAAAAACTGTTTTTT.